This TCR beta chain was obtained from a study of human T cells and chemical hapten exposure. About the study: Slight volume differences across pooled libraries mainly accounted for varying per-sample TCR yields.

MiXCR was run by TCRdb on the RACE reads, yielding one entry per CDR3 protein. The repertoire has about 380,000 distinct CDR3 sequences, approximately 5% of them found once; the top ten carry approximately 2.4%. Germline-derived CDR1 and CDR2 are SQVTM and ANQGSEA. The CDR3 contains 12 residues. V was clipped by 5 bases and J by 1 base, with 8 bases between them. Time point indicated: pre-sensitization, week 0. The treatment was: therapeutic diphenylcyclopropenone sensitization with weekly scalp DPC. Prior to application of each patch test, blood was drawn. Alopecia patients between 18 and 70 years old and suitable for DPC were used as donors.

The genes are TRBV29-1 and TRBJ1-1; possible D gene TRBD1, 5 bases. The sequencing used whole blood, collected in connection with sensitization to the hapten diphenylcyclopropenone (DPC). The TCR comes from a woman between 50 and 59 years old with alopecia areata. Some clones in this sample may be carry-over from other donors' samples. CDR3 sequence: CSVRDSNTEAFF. CDR3 bases: TGCAGCGTTCGGGACTCGAACACTGAAGCTTTCTTT.